This TCR beta chain was obtained from a study of T cell changes during pregnancy in multiple sclerosis. The CDR3 has 15 amino acids. V lost 5 bases to trimming and J lost 4 bases; unmatched junction nucleotides: 4. The V gene's germline CDR1 is SGHTA and CDR2 FQGNSA. Only in-frame clones appear in the TCRdb table, and some are missing; sequencing was by immunoSEQ multiplex PCR. The repertoire consists of roughly 110,000 clones, with around 90% occurring once and the leading ten covering 0.78%. The V and J genes are TRBV7-2 and TRBJ2-2; 10 bases align to TRBD1. The TCR was taken from a female donor in good health, enrolled as a control in a pregnancy study. This sample comprised peripheral blood, obtained in the third trimester of pregnancy. CDR3 amino acids: CASSTRTGGTGELFF. The CDR3 DNA sequence: TGTGCCAGCAGCACTAGGACAGGGGGCACCGGGGAGCTGTTTTTT. The full variable domain, completed using reference TRBV7-2 and TRBJ2-2, is GAGVSQSPSNKVTEKGKDVELRCDPISGHTALYWYRQSLGQGLEFLIYFQGNSAPDKSGLPSDRFSAERTGGSVSTLTIQRTQQEDSAVYLCASSTRTGGTGELFFGEGSRLTVL.